This paragraph covers one TCR beta chain sequence. Its antigen is not known. Described time point: patch test 3, about 24 weeks after DPC sensitization. The treatment denotes: therapeutic diphenylcyclopropenone sensitization with weekly scalp DPC. The CDR3 spans 14 residues. The germline gives CDR1 MDHEN, CDR2 SYDVKM. The ends were cut back, 7 bases at V and 3 bases at J, with 13 bases in the middle. This sample is part of a study of human T cells and chemical hapten exposure. Study as a whole: An area of 2 cm by more than 1.5 cm on upper inner arm skin received 2% DPC for sensitization. Diagnoses of alopecia areata, totalis or universalis occurred in mostly female patients.

TCRdb called the RACE reads again in MiXCR, with one record for every CDR3 protein. The table records approximately 50,000 distinct CDR3 sequences, 9.9% of them present only once. Study-level results: Unchanged with DPC sensitization were TCRs above 1 in 1000 frequency.

The sample in question was whole blood, obtained in connection with sensitization to the hapten diphenylcyclopropenone (DPC). The sequence was obtained from a middle-aged woman with alopecia areata. Some clones in this sample may be carry-over from other donors' samples. The rearrangement joins TRBV28 to TRBJ2-1; D possibly matches TRBD1 or TRBD2 (5 bases each). CDR3 nucleotide sequence: TGTGCCAGCATCGAGGGGAGCTTCTACAATGAGCAGTTCTTC. Translated: CASIEGSFYNEQFF.